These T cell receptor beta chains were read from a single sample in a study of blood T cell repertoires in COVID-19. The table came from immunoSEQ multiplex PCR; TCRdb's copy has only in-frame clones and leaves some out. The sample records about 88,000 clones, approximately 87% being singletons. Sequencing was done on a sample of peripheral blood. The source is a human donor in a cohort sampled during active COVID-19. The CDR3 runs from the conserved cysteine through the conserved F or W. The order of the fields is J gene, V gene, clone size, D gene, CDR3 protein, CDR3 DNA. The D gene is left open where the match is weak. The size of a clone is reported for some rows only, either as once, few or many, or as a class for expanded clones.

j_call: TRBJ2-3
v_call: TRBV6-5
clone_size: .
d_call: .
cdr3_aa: CASRILANTDTQYF
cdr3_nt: TGTGCCAGCAGGATCCTGGCAAACACAGATACGCAGTATTTT

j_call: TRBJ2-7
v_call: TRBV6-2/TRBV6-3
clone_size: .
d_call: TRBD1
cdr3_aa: CASSYPTGQGTLYEQYF
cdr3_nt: TGTGCCAGCAGTTATCCGACCGGACAGGGGACTTTGTACGAGCAGTACTTC

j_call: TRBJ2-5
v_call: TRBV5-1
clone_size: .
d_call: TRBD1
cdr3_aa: CASSRGQSGETQYF
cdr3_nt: TGCGCCAGCAGCCGGGGACAGAGCGGAGAGACCCAGTACTTC

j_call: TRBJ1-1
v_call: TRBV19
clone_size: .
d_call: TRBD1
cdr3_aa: CASSPNLGGAGAFF
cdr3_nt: TGTGCCAGTAGTCCCAATCTAGGGGGCGCGGGAGCTTTCTTT

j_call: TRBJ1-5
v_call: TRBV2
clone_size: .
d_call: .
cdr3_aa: CASSGHGGGSNQPQHF
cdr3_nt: TGTGCCAGCAGCGGCCACGGCGGGGGAAGCAATCAGCCCCAGCATTTT

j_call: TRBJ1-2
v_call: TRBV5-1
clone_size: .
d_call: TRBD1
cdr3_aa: CASSAGQAGWDYGYTF
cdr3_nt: TGCGCCAGCAGCGCCGGACAGGCAGGGTGGGACTATGGCTACACCTTC

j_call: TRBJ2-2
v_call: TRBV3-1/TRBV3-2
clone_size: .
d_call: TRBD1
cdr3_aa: CASSQLGQGGAGELFF
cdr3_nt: TGTGCCAGCAGCCAACTGGGACAGGGAGGGGCCGGGGAGCTGTTTTTT

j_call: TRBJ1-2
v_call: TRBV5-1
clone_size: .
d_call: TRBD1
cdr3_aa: CASSFDRGRDGYTF
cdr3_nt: TGCGCCAGCAGCTTCGACAGGGGGCGGGATGGCTACACCTTC

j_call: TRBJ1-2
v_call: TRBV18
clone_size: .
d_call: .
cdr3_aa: CASSPPVEGYGYTF
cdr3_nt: TGTGCCAGCTCACCACCGGTGGAGGGATATGGCTACACCTTC

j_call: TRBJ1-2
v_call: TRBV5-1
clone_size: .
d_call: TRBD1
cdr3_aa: CASSSPGQGFDYTF
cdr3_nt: TGCGCCAGCAGCTCGCCGGGACAGGGGTTTGACTACACCTTC

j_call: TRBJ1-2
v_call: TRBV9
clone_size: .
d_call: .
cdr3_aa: CASSVFSTGSNYGYTF
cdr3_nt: TGTGCCAGCAGCGTATTTTCGACAGGCTCTAACTATGGCTACACCTTC

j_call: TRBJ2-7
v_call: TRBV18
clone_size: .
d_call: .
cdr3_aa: CASSPGSGEGHEQYF
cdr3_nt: TGTGCCAGCTCACCAGGTAGCGGAGAGGGCCACGAGCAGTACTTC

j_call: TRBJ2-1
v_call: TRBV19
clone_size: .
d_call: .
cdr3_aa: CASSTQSSYNEQFF
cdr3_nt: TGTGCCAGTAGTACACAGAGCTCCTACAATGAGCAGTTCTTC

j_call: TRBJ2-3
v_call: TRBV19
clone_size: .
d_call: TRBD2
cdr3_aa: CATAGGRTDTQYF
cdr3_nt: TGTGCCACTGCGGGGGGGCGCACAGATACGCAGTATTTT

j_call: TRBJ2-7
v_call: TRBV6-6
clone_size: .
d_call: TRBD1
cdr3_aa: CASSSLQGAYEQYF
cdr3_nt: TGTGCCAGCAGTTCCTTACAGGGGGCTTACGAGCAGTACTTC

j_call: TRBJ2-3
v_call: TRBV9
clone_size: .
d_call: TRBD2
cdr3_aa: CASSVAGRGGTDTQYF
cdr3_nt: TGTGCCAGCAGCGTAGCCGGGCGGGGGGGCACAGATACGCAGTATTTT

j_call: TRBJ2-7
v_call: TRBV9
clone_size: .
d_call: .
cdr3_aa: CASSVGFATYEQYF
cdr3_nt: TGTGCCAGCAGCGTAGGGTTTGCTACCTACGAGCAGTACTTC

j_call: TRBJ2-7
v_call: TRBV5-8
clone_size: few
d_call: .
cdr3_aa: CASSLTGSYEQYF
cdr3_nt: TGTGCCAGCAGCTTGACAGGGAGCTACGAGCAGTACTTC

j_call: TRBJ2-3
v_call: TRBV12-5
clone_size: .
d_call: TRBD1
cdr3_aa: CASGLGQGLFTDTQYF
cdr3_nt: TGTGCTAGTGGTTTGGGACAGGGCCTCTTCACAGATACGCAGTATTTT

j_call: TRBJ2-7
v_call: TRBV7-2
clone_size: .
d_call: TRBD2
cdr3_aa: CASSLTILAQSSYEQYF
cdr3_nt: TGTGCCAGCAGCTTAACGATACTAGCGCAATCATCCTACGAGCAGTACTTC

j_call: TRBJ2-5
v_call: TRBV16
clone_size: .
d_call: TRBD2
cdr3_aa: CASSQSLAGPETQYF
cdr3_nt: TGTGCCAGCAGCCAATCGCTAGCGGGGCCGGAGACCCAGTACTTC

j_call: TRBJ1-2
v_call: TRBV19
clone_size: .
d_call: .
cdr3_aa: CASNRDYGYTF
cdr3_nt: TGTGCCAGTAACAGGGACTATGGCTACACCTTC

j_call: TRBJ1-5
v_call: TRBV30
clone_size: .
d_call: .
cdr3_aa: CAWSVLGGQPQHF
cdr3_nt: TGTGCCTGGAGTGTATTGGGAGGGCAGCCCCAGCATTTT

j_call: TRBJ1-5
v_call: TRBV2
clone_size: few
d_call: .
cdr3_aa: CASSVNRPSNQPQHF
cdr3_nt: TGTGCCAGCAGTGTCAACAGGCCAAGCAATCAGCCCCAGCATTTT

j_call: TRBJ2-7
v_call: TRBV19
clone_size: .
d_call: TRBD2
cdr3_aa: CASSKGLAGSRYEQYF
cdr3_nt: TGTGCCAGTAGTAAGGGACTAGCCGGTTCGAGATACGAGCAGTACTTC

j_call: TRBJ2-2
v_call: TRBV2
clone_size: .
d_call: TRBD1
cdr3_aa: CASKRTGNTGELFF
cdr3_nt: TGTGCCAGCAAAAGGACAGGGAACACCGGGGAGCTGTTTTTT

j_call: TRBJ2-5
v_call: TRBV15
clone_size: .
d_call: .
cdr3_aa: CATNRGGETQYF
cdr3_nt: TGTGCCACGAACAGGGGGGGAGAGACCCAGTACTTC

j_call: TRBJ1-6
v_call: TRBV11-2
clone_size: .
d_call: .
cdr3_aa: CASSPSTERGPLHF
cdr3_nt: TGTGCCAGCAGCCCGTCGACGGAGCGAGGGCCCCTCCACTTT

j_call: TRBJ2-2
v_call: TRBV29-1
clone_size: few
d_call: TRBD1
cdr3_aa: CSVEVGQGADGELFF
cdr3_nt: TGCAGCGTTGAAGTGGGACAGGGGGCTGACGGGGAGCTGTTTTTT

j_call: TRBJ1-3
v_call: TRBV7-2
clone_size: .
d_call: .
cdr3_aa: CASSPTRFSGNTIYF
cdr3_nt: TGTGCCAGCAGCCCCACCAGGTTCTCTGGAAACACCATATATTTT

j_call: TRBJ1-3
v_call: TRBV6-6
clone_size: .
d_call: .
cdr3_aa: CASSRDSSGNTIYF
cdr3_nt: TGTGCCAGCAGTCGCGACAGTTCTGGAAACACCATATATTTT

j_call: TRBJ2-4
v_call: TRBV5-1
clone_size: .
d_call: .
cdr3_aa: CASSLAVEGIQYF
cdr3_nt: TGCGCCAGCAGCTTGGCCGTGGAGGGCATTCAGTACTTC

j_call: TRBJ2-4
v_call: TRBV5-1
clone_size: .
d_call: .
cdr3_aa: CASRQGIAKNIQYF
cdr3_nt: TGCGCCAGCAGACAGGGTATTGCCAAAAACATTCAGTACTTC

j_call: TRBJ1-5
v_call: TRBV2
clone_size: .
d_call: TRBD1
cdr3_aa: CASRPGTAVGNQPQHF
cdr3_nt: TGTGCCAGCAGACCGGGGACAGCCGTGGGCAATCAGCCCCAGCATTTT

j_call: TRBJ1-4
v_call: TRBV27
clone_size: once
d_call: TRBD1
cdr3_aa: CASRPRIGQGFFATNEKLFF
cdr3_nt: TGTGCCAGCAGACCCCGTATAGGACAGGGCTTTTTCGCAACTAATGAAAAACTGTTTTTT

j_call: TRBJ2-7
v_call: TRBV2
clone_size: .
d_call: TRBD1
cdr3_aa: CASSRTGQSYEQYF
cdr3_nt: TGTGCCAGCAGTCGGACAGGACAGTCCTACGAGCAGTACTTC

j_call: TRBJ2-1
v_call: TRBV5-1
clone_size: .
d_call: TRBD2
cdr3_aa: CASSLLAGGSYNEQFF
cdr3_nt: TGCGCCAGCAGCTTGCTAGCGGGAGGCTCCTACAATGAGCAGTTCTTC

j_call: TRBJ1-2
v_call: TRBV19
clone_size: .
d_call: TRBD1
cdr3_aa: CASSIDRGGGNGYTF
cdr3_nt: TGTGCCAGTAGTATCGACAGGGGCGGAGGAAATGGCTACACCTTC

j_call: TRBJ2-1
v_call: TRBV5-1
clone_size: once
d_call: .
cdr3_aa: CASSSPAANNEQFF
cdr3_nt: TGCGCCAGCAGCTCCCCCGCGGCTAACAATGAGCAGTTCTTC

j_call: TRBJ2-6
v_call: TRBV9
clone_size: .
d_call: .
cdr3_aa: CASSVVGGSGANVLTF
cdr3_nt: TGTGCCAGCAGCGTAGTGGGCGGGTCTGGGGCCAACGTCCTGACTTTC

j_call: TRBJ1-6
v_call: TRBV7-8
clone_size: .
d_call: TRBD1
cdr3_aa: CASSLGTGANSPLHF
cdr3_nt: TGTGCCAGCAGCTTAGGGACAGGTGCTAATTCACCCCTCCACTTT

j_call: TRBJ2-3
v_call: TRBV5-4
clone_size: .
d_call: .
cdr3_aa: CASSRTSTDTQYF
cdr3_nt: TGTGCCAGCAGCAGGACTAGCACAGATACGCAGTATTTT

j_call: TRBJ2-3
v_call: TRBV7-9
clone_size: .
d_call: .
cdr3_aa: CASSLVSAGSTDTQYF
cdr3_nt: TGTGCCAGCAGCTTAGTGTCGGCAGGAAGCACAGATACGCAGTATTTT

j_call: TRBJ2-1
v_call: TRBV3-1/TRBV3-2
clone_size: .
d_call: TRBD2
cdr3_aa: CASRGLAGANEQFF
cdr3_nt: TGTGCCAGCAGGGGACTAGCGGGGGCCAATGAGCAGTTCTTC

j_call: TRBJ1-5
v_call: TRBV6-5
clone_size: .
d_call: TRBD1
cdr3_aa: CASRQDRDQPQHF
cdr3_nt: TGTGCCAGCAGACAAGACAGGGATCAGCCCCAGCATTTT

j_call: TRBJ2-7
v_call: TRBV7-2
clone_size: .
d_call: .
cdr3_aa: CASSLARQVIHEQYF
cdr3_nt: TGTGCCAGCAGTTTAGCCCGACAGGTTATCCACGAGCAGTACTTC

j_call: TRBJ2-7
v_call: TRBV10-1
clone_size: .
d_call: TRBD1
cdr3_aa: CASSEGQGVVTHYEQYF
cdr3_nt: TGCGCCAGCAGTGAGGGACAGGGGGTAGTTACTCACTACGAGCAGTACTTC